Detailed here is one TCR beta chain. Its antigen is currently unknown. The germline V gene has CDR1 MDHEN and CDR2 SYDVKM. V lost 2 bases and J 3 bases, leaving 5 bases between the germline ends. The CDR3 totals 12 residues. Profiled with immunoSEQ multiplex PCR; TCRdb holds only in-frame clones, not every one. The repertoire holds around 92,000 clones, with roughly 80% as singletons. This sample was taken from a study of a mutant IDH1 vaccine in newly diagnosed glioma. As for the study in general: The earlier regimen, radiotherapy, temozolomide, or both, was most often both.

Findings of the study overall: Among top peripheral T cell clonotypes, changes seemed unrelated to pseudoprogression. Patients showed vaccine-induced immune responses at a rate of around 93%.

Time point defined: baseline, week 1 (first vaccination visit). Treatment noted: pre-vaccination baseline after standard-of-care therapy. New WHO grade 3 or 4 astrocytomas that were IDH1-mutant and ATRX-lost had been found in donors. This specimen was PBMCs, taken from a glioma patient treated with radiotherapy, temozolomide or both. The source is a woman between 45 and 60 years old with glioma. This chain links TRBV28 with TRBJ2-7; D possibly corresponds to TRBD1 (5 bases). The CDR3 DNA reads TGTGCCAGCAGTTTACAGGGCTACGAGCAGTACTTC. It translates to CASSLQGYEQYF.